Given below is one T cell receptor beta chain in context. Antigen unknown. V was clipped by 3 bases and J by 0 bases; unmatched bases: 13. Germline V gene lookup returns CDR1 GTSNPN and CDR2 SVGIG (reference sequence). CDR3 size: 19 residues. This record belongs to a study of long-term antiretroviral therapy in people with HIV. Study-wide results and limits: Viral resistance, ART adherence and therapy changes all lacked available data. Clones expanded before ART dominated the repertoire at all time points. Transplant donor controls retained higher diversity, though diversity increased after ART.

Sequencing used immunoSEQ v3.0 at survey level. Sequencing used immunoSEQ multiplex PCR; TCRdb keeps in-frame clones, though not all of them. The sample holds 20,000 to 25,000 clones, 70% to 90% seen once. Among participants with HIV, every one received treatment in the United States. Sequencing used unsorted PBMCs, obtained 2.3 years after starting antiretroviral therapy. This TCR was sampled from a man in his 60s with HIV. The chain is built from TRBV30 and TRBJ2-1; 11 positions match TRBD2. DNA for the CDR3: TGTGCCTGGAGAGGTTGGCTAGCGGGGGGCCGAATCTCCTACAATGAGCAGTTCTTC. Protein: CAWRGWLAGGRISYNEQFF. Drawing the rest from reference TRBV30 and TRBJ2-1, the complete variable domain is SQTIHQWPATLVQPVGSPLSLECTVEGTSNPNLYWYRQAAGRGLQLLFYSVGIGQISSEVPQNLSASRPQDRQFILSSKKLLLSDSGFYLCAWRGWLAGGRISYNEQFFGPGTRLTVL.